This record covers a single T cell receptor beta chain. These data come from a study of blood T cell repertoires in COVID-19. About the research overall: Sample material is recorded as cDNA or gDNA derived from T cells, B-cell-depleted T cells, or PBMCs.

In the authors' methods: Scientists estimated how many nucleated cells there were by amplifying reference gene primers. The method was immunoSEQ multiplex PCR; TCRdb's version includes in-frame clones alone and lacks a portion of them. That table gives V, J and clone size, and the DNA gave D and trimming. Among 180,000 or so clones listed, about 81% were seen once. CDR3 length equals 15 residues. Per the germline V gene, CDR1 is SGHRS and CDR2 is YFSETQ. With 5 bases clipped from V and 4 bases from J, the junction kept 6 bases outside the gene matches. The sequence derives from a woman of 80 years or more with COVID-19, enrolled during active disease. J is TRBJ1-4 and V is TRBV5-1; 9 bases fit TRBD1. Sequenced: peripheral blood. DNA for the CDR3: TGCGCCAGCAGACTCCAGGGACAGGGTAATGAAAAACTGTTTTTT. Translated: CASRLQGQGNEKLFF.